This TCR beta chain was sequenced in a study of T cells after yellow fever vaccination. Study-wide results and limits: Repertoires obtained by FACS sorting could include abundant clonotypes that entered as contaminants from the bulk population. At 95% to 98% for CD4 and about 91% for CD8, most primary-vaccination clones showed up again after the booster. Although the secondary response was weaker, it peaked faster, at day 5 versus 15.

TCR cDNA was made by 5'RACE template switching, adding a universal primer site and UMIs. TCRdb itself ran the 5' RACE reads through MiXCR, one entry per CDR3 protein. The repertoire holds just under 600,000 distinct CDR3 sequences, approximately 13% seen once, with around 15% in the top ten. This clonotype occurred a few times. What it binds is unknown. V shed 1 base and J shed 6 bases, with 9 bases lying between them. The CDR3 covers 14 residues. In germline, CDR1 is SGHTA, CDR2 FQGNSA. The source is a man aged 30 to 39 who received the YFV17D yellow fever vaccine. The input for sequencing was PBMCs, taken on the day of the yellow fever booster vaccination. This chain links TRBV7-2 with TRBJ2-2; D uncertain. CDR3 sequence (DNA): TGTGCCAGCAGCTTAGATAGGATCGCCGGGGAGCTGTTTTTT. Amino acids: CASSLDRIAGELFF. Full variable domain (missing parts from reference TRBV7-2 and TRBJ2-2): GAGVSQSPSNKVTEKGKDVELRCDPISGHTALYWYRQSLGQGLEFLIYFQGNSAPDKSGLPSDRFSAERTGGSVSTLTIQRTQQEDSAVYLCASSLDRIAGELFFGEGSRLTVL.